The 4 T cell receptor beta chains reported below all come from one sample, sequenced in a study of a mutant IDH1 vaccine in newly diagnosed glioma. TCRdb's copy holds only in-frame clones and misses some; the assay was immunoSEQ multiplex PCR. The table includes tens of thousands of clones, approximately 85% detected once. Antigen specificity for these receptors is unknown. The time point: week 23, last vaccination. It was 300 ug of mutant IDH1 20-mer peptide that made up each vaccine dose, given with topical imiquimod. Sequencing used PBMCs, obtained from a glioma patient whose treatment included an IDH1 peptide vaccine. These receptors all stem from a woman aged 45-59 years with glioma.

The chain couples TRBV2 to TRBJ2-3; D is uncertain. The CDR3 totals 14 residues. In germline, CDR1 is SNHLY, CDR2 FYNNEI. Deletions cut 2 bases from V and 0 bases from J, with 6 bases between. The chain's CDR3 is CASSETASTDTQYF. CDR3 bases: TGTGCCAGCAGTGAAACAGCTAGCACAGATACGCAGTATTTT.

CDR3 region: CASSSLQGNTEAFF. The CDR3 region has the DNA TGTGCCAGCTCATCCTTACAGGGGAACACTGAAGCTTTCTTT. The V and J genes are TRBV18 and TRBJ1-1, with D tentatively TRBD1 (6 bases). Per germline, CDR1 KGHSH and CDR2 LQKENI. Trimming removed 5 bases at V and 1 base at J, with 11 bases between. CDR3 length: 14 residues.

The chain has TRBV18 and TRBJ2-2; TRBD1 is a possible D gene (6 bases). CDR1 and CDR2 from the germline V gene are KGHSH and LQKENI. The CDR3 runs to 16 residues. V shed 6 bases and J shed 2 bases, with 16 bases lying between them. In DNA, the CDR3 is TGTGCCAGCTCGGCAAAGCTGGACAGTAACACCGGGGAGCTGTTTTTT. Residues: CASSAKLDSNTGELFF.

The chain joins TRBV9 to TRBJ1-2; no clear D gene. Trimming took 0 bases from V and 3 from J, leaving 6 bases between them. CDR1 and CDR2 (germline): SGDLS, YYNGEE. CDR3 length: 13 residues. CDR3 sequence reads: CASSVDGYYGYTF. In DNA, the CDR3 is TGTGCCAGCAGCGTAGACGGATACTATGGCTACACCTTC.